A single sample is the source of the 14 T cell receptor beta chains below, sequenced in a study of T cells after posttransplantation cyclophosphamide. Sequencing used immunoSEQ multiplex PCR; TCRdb keeps in-frame clones, though not all of them. In the table there are about 52,000 clones, 85% to 95% of which are singletons. Sequencing input: PBMCs. Receptor source: a woman in her thirties in good health and a related stem cell transplant donor.

V gene TRBV2 combines with J gene TRBJ1-1; 8 nucleotides align to TRBD1. V lost 4 bases to trimming and J lost 3 bases; unmatched junction nucleotides: 4. The CDR3 runs 14 residues. CDR1 and CDR2 from the germline V gene are SNHLY and FYNNEI. CDR3 in amino acids: CASSGQGAYTEAFF. In nucleotides, the CDR3 is TGTGCCAGCAGTGGGCAGGGGGCCTACACTGAAGCTTTCTTT.

V is TRBV5-8 and J is TRBJ2-5, with D tentatively TRBD1 (6 bases). Trimming left V 4 bases short and J 1 base short, with 11 bases between. CDR3 size: 14 residues. CDR1 and CDR2 (germline): SGHTS, YDEGEE. CDR3 DNA: TGTGCCAGCAGCCACGGGACAAGCCAAGAGACCCAGTACTTC. As protein: CASSHGTSQETQYF.

The V call is TRBV6-1, the J call TRBJ2-3; D is perhaps TRBD1 (6 bases). The CDR3 is 14 amino acids. V gave up 7 bases and J gave up 2 bases, with 13 bases separating them. Germline lookup yields CDR1 MNHNS and CDR2 SASEGT. This CDR3 reads CASKQGSVTDTQYF. In DNA, the CDR3 is TGTGCCAGCAAGCAGGGGTCTGTCACAGATACGCAGTATTTT.

The V gene is TRBV6-5, the J gene TRBJ1-2, with D hard to call. The CDR3 spans 13 residues. Trimming took off 0 bases at V and 9 bases at J, with 11 bases between the two ends. The germline gives CDR1 MNHEY, CDR2 SVGAGI. The CDR3, as DNA: TGTGCCAGCAGTTACTCGAAAACAGAGAGCTACACCTTC. Protein sequence: CASSYSKTESYTF.

The rearrangement uses TRBV7-9 and TRBJ1-2, with no clear D. The ends were cut back, 5 bases at V and 8 bases at J, with 9 bases in the middle. The germline gives CDR1 SEHNR, CDR2 FQNEAQ (reference sequence). The CDR3 covers 11 residues. CDR3 residues: CASSPSEGYTF. In DNA form, the CDR3 reads TGTGCCAGCAGCCCTTCAGAAGGCTACACCTTC.

The rearrangement uses TRBV19 and TRBJ1-2; 7 nucleotides line up with TRBD1. This CDR3 has 15 amino acids. Per the germline V gene, CDR1 is LNHDA and CDR2 is SQIVND (reference sequence). V was clipped by 9 bases and J by 0 bases; unmatched bases: 10. CDR3 DNA sequence: TGTGCCAGCAAACCCTGGGACAGAGCTAACTATGGCTACACCTTC. It is translated as CASKPWDRANYGYTF.

The V gene is TRBV15, the J gene TRBJ2-2; D is unclear. Deletions cut 5 bases from V and 4 bases from J, with 8 bases between. CDR3 size: 13 residues. Germline V gene data show CDR1 as LNHNV and CDR2 as YYDKDF (reference sequence). The CDR3 region is CATSPRSTGELFF. CDR3 sequence (DNA): TGTGCCACCAGCCCGCGATCCACCGGGGAGCTGTTTTTT.

V is TRBV12-5 and J is TRBJ1-6; 12 bases line up with TRBD1. In germline, CDR1 is LGHNT, CDR2 FRNRAP. V shed 1 base, J shed 11 bases, and the junction held 3 bases outside the gene matches. The CDR3 is 15 amino acids. The CDR3 loop is CASGLGDRGQAPLHF. The DNA for the CDR3 is TGTGCTAGTGGTTTGGGGGACAGGGGGCAAGCACCCCTCCACTTT.

The sample holds one count of this clone. This chain links TRBV6-1 with TRBJ2-7; TRBD2 matches at 7 bases. Germline assignment: CDR1 MNHNS and CDR2 SASEGT. This CDR3 is built from 15 residues. The V gene end was trimmed by 3 bases and the J gene end by 3 bases; junction bases not matched to a gene: 8. CDR3 protein: CASSDRASGLYEQYF. The CDR3 DNA follows: TGTGCCAGCAGTGACCGGGCTAGCGGCCTCTACGAGCAGTACTTC.

The V gene is TRBV4-2, the J gene TRBJ2-1, with 7 nucleotides matching TRBD2. The CDR3 spans 15 residues. With 0 bases clipped from V and 2 bases from J, the junction kept 1 base outside the gene matches. Germline V lookup: CDR1 LGHNA, CDR2 YNFKEQ. CDR3 sequence: CASSQDSGTYNEQFF. The CDR3 DNA sequence: TGTGCCAGCAGCCAAGACAGCGGGACCTACAATGAGCAGTTCTTC.

This sequence joins TRBV6-1 and TRBJ2-7; TRBD2 matches 8 bases. Germline V gene sequence: CDR1 MNHNS, CDR2 SASEGT. Trimming cost V 3 bases and J 0 bases; bases outside gene matches: 4. This CDR3 contains 15 residues. CDR3 nucleotides: TGTGCCAGCAGTGAGATAGCGGGGAGCTCCTACGAGCAGTACTTC. This sequence encodes CASSEIAGSSYEQYF.

The rearrangement joins TRBV11-3 to TRBJ2-5; perhaps TRBD1 as D (6 bases). Trimming took 4 bases from V and 4 from J, leaving 10 bases between them. CDR1 and CDR2 from the germline V gene are SGHNT and YENEEA. The CDR3 is made up of 13 amino acids. The CDR3 DNA follows: TGTGCCAGCAGCTCGGAAGGGGGAGAGACCCAGTACTTC. This translates into CASSSEGGETQYF.

V gene TRBV9 combines with J gene TRBJ2-3; D is ambiguous. V was cut by 0 bases and J by 6 bases, with 8 bases left in between. Per germline, CDR1 SGDLS and CDR2 YYNGEE. CDR3 size: 13 residues. DNA for the CDR3: TGTGCCAGCAGCGTAGACCACTCCGATACGCAGTATTTT. Translating gives CASSVDHSDTQYF.

The table lists this clone with a count of one. The V and J genes are TRBV5-6 and TRBJ2-7, with 8 bases that match TRBD2. Germline V CDR1 and CDR2: SGHDT, YYEEEE. Losses at the gene ends were 4 bases for V and 1 base for J; bases not matched to a gene: 13. This CDR3 is 17 amino acids long. CDR3 nucleotides: TGTGCCAGCAGCCCGCTCCGTCGGGGGGGTATTTCCTACGAGCAGTACTTC. Residues: CASSPLRRGGISYEQYF.